The 28 T cell receptor beta chains given below trace back to one sample, sequenced in a study of CD8 T cells in ankylosing spondylitis. Their target antigens are unknown. TCRdb re-called the 5' RACE reads with MiXCR, one entry per CDR3 protein. Of around 890,000 distinct CDR3 sequences listed, approximately 10% are singletons. Study conclusions and caveats: A motif in TCR beta, a set of eight highly homologous variants, appeared characteristic of ankylosing spondylitis blood.

The specimen was blood, either unsorted or a sorted T cell fraction (not recorded which). The receptor source for this set is a male donor with ankylosing spondylitis.

V is TRBV7-2 and J is TRBJ2-1; D is perhaps TRBD2 (5 bases). The V and J ends lost 1 base and 5 bases respectively, with 9 bases between them. Germline lookup yields CDR1 SGHTA and CDR2 FQGNSA. This CDR3 has 14 residues. The DNA of the CDR3 is TGTGCCAGCAGCTTAGATGTAGCGAACAATGAGCAGTTCTTC. It is translated as CASSLDVANNEQFF.

This clonotype was detected a few times. This CDR3 reads CSANPQGAYNEQFF. For the CDR3, the DNA is TGCAGTGCTAATCCCCAGGGGGCGTACAATGAGCAGTTCTTC. V is TRBV20-1 and J is TRBJ2-1; TRBD1 matches 8 bases. Trimming at V came to 4 bases and at J to 4 bases, leaving 6 bases not matched to a gene. The CDR3 has 14 amino acids. The germline V gene has CDR1 DFQATT and CDR2 SNEGSKA (reference sequence).

This clonotype was seen at least ten times. The chain uses TRBV20-1 and TRBJ2-3; 12 bases match TRBD2. The germline gives CDR1 DFQATT, CDR2 SNEGSKA (reference sequence). The trim removed 3 bases at V and 0 bases at J, leaving 7 bases unmatched. CDR3 length equals 17 residues. CDR3 residues: CSARPGLAGKSTDTQYF. DNA of the CDR3: TGCAGTGCTAGGCCTGGACTAGCGGGGAAGAGCACAGATACGCAGTATTTT.

This clonotype has a handful of counts. The chain uses TRBV20-1 and TRBJ2-6; no clear D gene. The length of the CDR3 is 16 residues. V shed 0 bases and J shed 0 bases, with 9 bases lying between them. Per germline, CDR1 DFQATT and CDR2 SNEGSKA (reference sequence). CDR3 amino acids: CSAREIGSSGANVLTF. The DNA for the CDR3 is TGCAGTGCTAGAGAAATTGGAAGCTCTGGGGCCAACGTCCTGACTTTC.

This clonotype has ten or more counts. The chain has TRBV29-1 and TRBJ2-6; D is ambiguous. The CDR3 contains 13 residues. Germline CDR1 reads SQVTM; CDR2 reads ANQGSEA. V shed 4 bases and J shed 0 bases, with 4 bases lying between them. The DNA of the CDR3 is TGCAGCGTTGGGGCCTCTGGGGCCAACGTCCTGACTTTC. It translates to CSVGASGANVLTF.

This clonotype has only a few counts. The rearrangement joins TRBV20-1 to TRBJ2-5; D may be TRBD1 (5 bases). The CDR3 contains 18 residues. Germline V lookup: CDR1 DFQATT, CDR2 SNEGSKA (reference sequence). The CDR3 nucleotides read TGCACCTTCTTAGCCTATCCCAGGGAAAGGGGTGGACAAGAGACCCAGTACTTC. It encodes CTFLAYPRERGGQETQYF.

This chain uses TRBV13 with TRBJ1-1, with unresolved D. Germline V gene sequence: CDR1 PRHDT, CDR2 FYEKMQ (reference sequence). V shed 9 bases and J shed 4 bases, with 12 bases lying between them. The CDR3 extends over 12 amino acids. The CDR3 reads CASKRLGTEAFF. In nucleotides, the CDR3 is TGTGCCAGTAAGCGGCTGGGCACTGAAGCTTTCTTT.

The chain is built from TRBV6-1 and TRBJ2-1; D is possibly TRBD2 (5 bases). CDR3 length: 16 residues. With 6 bases removed from V and 0 bases from J, the gap between germline ends came to 15 bases. CDR1 is MNHNS, CDR2 SASEGT, per germline. DNA of the CDR3: TGTGCCAGCAGCCCGGGAAGGGCAATCTCCTACAATGAGCAGTTCTTC. Amino acid sequence: CASSPGRAISYNEQFF.

The chain is built from TRBV24-1 and TRBJ1-5; D gene unclear. Per germline, CDR1 KGHDR and CDR2 SFDVKD. V lost 2 bases to trimming and J lost 4 bases, with 11 bases between them. The CDR3 runs to 15 residues. DNA of the CDR3: TGTGCCACCAGTGATTCGAGACGAATTAATCAGCCCCAGCATTTT. Encoded protein: CATSDSRRINQPQHF.

This clonotype was picked up many times. The rearrangement joins TRBV5-1 to TRBJ1-2; D perhaps matches TRBD1 (6 bases). The CDR3 sequence is 13 residues long. The V gene lost 5 bases and the J gene lost 5 bases, with 13 bases spanning the gap. The germline V gene has CDR1 SGHRS and CDR2 YFSETQ. The DNA for the CDR3 is TGCGCCAGCAGGAGGACAGCTACTTATGGCTACACCTTC. Protein sequence: CASRRTATYGYTF.

The chain is built from TRBV5-1 and TRBJ2-3; unclear D gene. CDR3 length: 14 residues. The germline V and J ends were trimmed by 4 bases and 2 bases, with 11 bases remaining between them. Germline CDR1 SGHRS, CDR2 YFSETQ. The chain's CDR3 is CASSVELLTDTQYF. CDR3 nucleotide sequence: TGCGCCAGCAGCGTGGAGTTGCTCACAGATACGCAGTATTTT.

In this sample, this clonotype turned up a few times. J is TRBJ2-5 and V is TRBV11-2; 15 nucleotides line up with TRBD2. Germline CDR1 is SGHAT and CDR2 is FQNNGV. V was pared by 5 bases and J by 0 bases, with 7 bases of the junction left unmatched. This CDR3 is built from 18 residues. DNA of the CDR3: TGTGCCAGCAGCCCCCGGACTAGCGGGAGGGTGTACCAAGAGACCCAGTACTTC. Translating gives CASSPRTSGRVYQETQYF.

This chain joins TRBV5-1 and TRBJ2-5; a weak D match, TRBD1 (6 bases). The CDR3 consists of 15 residues. The germline V gene encodes CDR1 SGHRS and CDR2 YFSETQ. Trimming cost V 5 bases and J 0 bases, with 14 bases left between them. CDR3 bases: TGCGCCAGCAGTGTTGGCGGACAGTACCAAGAGACCCAGTACTTC. Protein: CASSVGGQYQETQYF.

This clonotype has a handful of counts. The J gene is TRBJ2-7, the V gene TRBV7-6, with D maybe TRBD1 (5 bases). The CDR3 is 14 amino acids. The V gene's germline CDR1 is SGHVS and CDR2 FNYEAQ. Trimming stripped 4 bases from V and 3 bases from J, with 13 bases between. CDR3 nucleotide sequence: TGTGCCAGCAGCTCTCAGGGCTCACACTACGAGCAGTACTTC. It specifies CASSSQGSHYEQYF.

V is TRBV24-1 and J is TRBJ2-2; TRBD2 might be the D (5 bases). The CDR3 totals 16 residues. CDR1 and CDR2 (germline): KGHDR, SFDVKD. The V end lost 10 bases, the J end lost 4 bases, and 21 bases lay between the germline ends. CDR3 sequence reads: CATKPGPRGSTGELFF. The CDR3 DNA is TGTGCCACGAAACCCGGGCCCCGAGGGAGCACCGGGGAGCTGTTTTTT.

The V call is TRBV5-1, the J call TRBJ2-5, with a possible D match to TRBD1 (6 bases). V shed 4 bases and J shed 0 bases, with 10 bases lying between them. This CDR3 contains 14 residues. CDR1 and CDR2 (germline): SGHRS, YFSETQ. In nucleotides, the CDR3 is TGCGCCAGCAGCCCGGGACATAACCAAGAGACCCAGTACTTC. Translation gives CASSPGHNQETQYF.

In this sample, this clonotype turned up a few times. The gene calls are TRBV10-3 and TRBJ1-4; D gene ambiguous. The CDR3 is 17 amino acids. Germline loops: CDR1 ENHRY, CDR2 SYGVKD. V was trimmed by 3 bases and J by 3 bases, leaving 17 bases between them. For the CDR3, the DNA is TGTGCCATCAGTGATCGGAGGCCCTCCAAGGCTAATGAAAAACTGTTTTTT. Translation gives CAISDRRPSKANEKLFF.

This clonotype was seen repeatedly, ten times or more. The CDR3 sequence: CASSFSGSADTQYF. The DNA for the CDR3 is TGTGCCAGCAGTTTCAGCGGGAGTGCTGATACGCAGTATTTT. The chain couples TRBV12-3 or TRBV12-4 to TRBJ2-3, with 8 bases fitting TRBD2. The CDR3 has 14 amino acids. Trimming cost V 3 bases and J 6 bases; bases outside gene matches: 5.

Written as DNA, the CDR3 is TGTGCCAGCAGCTTCGGACTTTCGGGGGCAGAGACCCAGTACTTC. Translation: CASSFGLSGAETQYF. The chain has TRBV7-8 and TRBJ2-5, with D possibly called TRBD1 or TRBD2 (6 bases each). With 3 bases removed from V and 4 bases from J, the gap between germline ends came to 15 bases. Germline CDR1 is SGHVS and CDR2 is FQNEAQ. The CDR3 totals 15 residues.

As for this clonotype: A much larger clone sits a single nucleotide away, making a read error possible. The gene calls are TRBV7-3 and TRBJ2-1; 8 bases map to TRBD1. This CDR3 comprises 11 residues. Losses at the gene ends were 5 bases for V and 9 bases for J; bases not matched to a gene: 0. From germline, CDR1 is SGHTA and CDR2 FQGTGA. The CDR3 is CASSQGAEQFF. In nucleotides, the CDR3 is TGTGCCAGCAGCCAGGGGGCTGAGCAGTTCTTC.

The chain uses TRBV23-1 and TRBJ1-5; no clear D. TRBV23-1 carries the ORF label, with uncertain function. V was cut by 9 bases and J by 4 bases, with 10 bases left in between. The CDR3 is made up of 12 amino acids. CDR3 region: CASLRENQPQHF. The CDR3, as DNA: TGCGCCAGTTTGAGGGAAAATCAGCCCCAGCATTTT.

This clonotype has more than one count but fewer than ten. V and J are TRBV20-1 and TRBJ2-5; 8 nucleotides align to TRBD2. The CDR3 is 12 residues long. The V segment lost 5 bases and the J segment 9 bases; nucleotides outside the gene matches: 8. CDR1 DFQATT and CDR2 SNEGSKA come from the germline V gene (reference sequence). In DNA form, the CDR3 reads TGCAGTGCTGACGGACTAGCAATGGCCCAGTACTTC. Its translation is CSADGLAMAQYF.

The V call is TRBV7-8, the J call TRBJ2-7; D may match TRBD1 or TRBD2 (5 bases each). Germline V CDR1 and CDR2: SGHVS, FQNEAQ. V shed 1 base and J shed 6 bases, with 13 bases lying between them. There are 14 residues in the CDR3. CDR3 DNA: TGTGCCAGCAGCTTAGGGGGGATAGGGTCCGAGCAGTACTTC. Its translation: CASSLGGIGSEQYF.

This chain joins TRBV30 and TRBJ2-3; possibly TRBD1 for D (5 bases). V was trimmed by 3 bases and J by 5 bases, leaving 6 bases between them. Germline CDR1 GTSNPN, CDR2 SVGIG (reference sequence). The CDR3 totals 11 residues. The DNA for the CDR3 is TGTGCCTGGAGGACAGTAGATACGCAGTATTTT. Translated, it gives CAWRTVDTQYF.

This clonotype was recorded a few times. The rearrangement joins TRBV18 to TRBJ2-7; TRBD2 matches 7 bases. With V trimmed by 2 bases and J by 0 bases, 4 bases remained unmatched. The germline V gene has CDR1 KGHSH and CDR2 LQKENI. The CDR3 is 15 amino acids. In DNA, the CDR3 is TGTGCCAGCTCACCAAGGTGGGAGGGCTCCTACGAGCAGTACTTC. Translation: CASSPRWEGSYEQYF.

This clonotype was seen many times. The CDR3: CASSQAKTSGSADTQYF. In DNA form, the CDR3 reads TGTGCCAGCAGCCAAGCGAAGACTAGCGGGAGTGCAGATACGCAGTATTTT. V gene TRBV11-2 combines with J gene TRBJ2-3; 12 nucleotides agree with TRBD2. CDR1 is SGHAT, CDR2 FQNNGV, per germline. The CDR3 has 17 residues. Trimming took 5 bases from V and 4 from J; bases not matched to a gene: 10.

The rearrangement joins TRBV2 to TRBJ1-3, with D unresolved. Trimming shortened V by 2 bases and J by 4 bases, and 3 bases separated the two germline ends. The CDR3 consists of 12 residues. The germline gives CDR1 SNHLY, CDR2 FYNNEI. The CDR3 is CASSERGNTIYF. CDR3 in DNA: TGTGCCAGCAGTGAAAGGGGAAACACCATATATTTT.

The chain uses TRBV3-1 and TRBJ2-7; 9 nucleotides match TRBD2. From germline, CDR1 is LGHDT and CDR2 YNNKEL (reference sequence). Trimming at V came to 0 bases and at J to 13 bases, leaving 10 bases not matched to a gene. The CDR3 totals 14 residues. In DNA form, the CDR3 reads TGTGCCAGCAGCCAAGATTGGTCTAGCGGGGCCCGTTACTTC. Translation: CASSQDWSSGARYF.